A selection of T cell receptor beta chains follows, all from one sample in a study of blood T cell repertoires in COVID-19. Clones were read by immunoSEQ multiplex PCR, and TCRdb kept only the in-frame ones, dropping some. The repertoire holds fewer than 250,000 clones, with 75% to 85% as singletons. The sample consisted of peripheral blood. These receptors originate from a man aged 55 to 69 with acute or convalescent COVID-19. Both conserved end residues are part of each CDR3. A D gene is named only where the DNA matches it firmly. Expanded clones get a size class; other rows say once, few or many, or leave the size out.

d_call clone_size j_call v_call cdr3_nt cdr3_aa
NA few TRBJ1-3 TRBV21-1 TGTGCCAGCAGCAACCCGGGACAGGGGGTAGAAGAAAGAAACACCATATATTTT CASSNPGQGVEERNTIYF
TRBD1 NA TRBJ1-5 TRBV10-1 TGCGCCAGCAGTCATACAGGGGATCAGCCCCAGCATTTT CASSHTGDQPQHF
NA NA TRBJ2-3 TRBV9 TGTGCCAGCAGCGTAGTTTCTGGGGGGGCCGGCACAGATACGCAGTATTTT CASSVVSGGAGTDTQYF
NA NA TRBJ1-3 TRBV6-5 TGTGCCAGCAGTCGGACACCCGGAAACACCATATATTTT CASSRTPGNTIYF
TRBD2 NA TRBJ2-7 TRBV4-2 TGTGCCAGCAGCCAAGAAGGGACTACCTACGAGCAGTACTTC CASSQEGTTYEQYF
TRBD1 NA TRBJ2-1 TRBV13 TGTGCCAGCAGCTTAGTAGGGACAGGGTACAATGAGCAGTTCTTC CASSLVGTGYNEQFF
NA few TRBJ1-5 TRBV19 TGTGCCACCAAGCCGAAATATAGCAATCAGCCCCAGCATTTT CATKPKYSNQPQHF
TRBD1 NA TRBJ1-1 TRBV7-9 TGTGCCAGCAGCGGACAGGGGGCGTTTAGCACTGAAGCTTTCTTT CASSGQGAFSTEAFF
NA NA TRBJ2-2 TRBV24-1 TGTGCCACCAGTGATTTGGCAAAGGGGGGGAACGGGGAGCTGTTTTTT CATSDLAKGGNGELFF
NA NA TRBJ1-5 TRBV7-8 TGTGCCAGCAGCGCCGGGGTTCTCCCAGTCCAGGCCAATCAGCCCCAGCATTTT CASSAGVLPVQANQPQHF
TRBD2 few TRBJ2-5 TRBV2 TGTGCCAGCGGGCCGGGACTAGTCGCGTACCAAGAGACCCAGTACTTC CASGPGLVAYQETQYF
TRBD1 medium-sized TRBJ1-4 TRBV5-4 TGTGCCACCAAGCAGTTGGGGACAGAGAATGAAAAACTGTTTTTT CATKQLGTENEKLFF
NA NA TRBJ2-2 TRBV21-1 TGTGCCAGCAGCCCCCGGGTCCCCGTCAAGAGGACCGGGGAGCTGTTTTTT CASSPRVPVKRTGELFF
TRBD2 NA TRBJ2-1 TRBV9 TGTGCCAGCAGCGTTGGCGGGGGGCCCGAGAATGAGCAGTTCTTC CASSVGGGPENEQFF
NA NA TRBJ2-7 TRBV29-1 TGCAGCGTGTCTCAGGGGGGTTACGAGCAGTACTTC CSVSQGGYEQYF
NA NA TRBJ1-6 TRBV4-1 TGCGCCAGCAGCCCCGAATCACTGAACCTCCACTTT CASSPESLNLHF
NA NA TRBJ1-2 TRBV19 TGTGCCAGTAGTATCGCGCAGGGGACCTATGGCTACACCTTC CASSIAQGTYGYTF
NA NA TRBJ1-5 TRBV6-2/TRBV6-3 TGTGCCAGCCGTTACCACAGTAGCAATCAGCCCCAGCATTTT CASRYHSSNQPQHF
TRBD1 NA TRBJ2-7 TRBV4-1 TGCGCCAGCAGCCAAGATGGGACAGGGGACTACGAGCAGTACTTC CASSQDGTGDYEQYF
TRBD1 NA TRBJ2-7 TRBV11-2 TGTGCCAGCAGCCCCCGGGACAGGGGATACGAGCAGTACTTC CASSPRDRGYEQYF
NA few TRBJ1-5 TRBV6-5 TGTGCCAGCAGTCTACAGGTGGCGGGCAATCAGCCCCAGCATTTT CASSLQVAGNQPQHF
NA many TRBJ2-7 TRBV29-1 TGCAGCGTTGAAATGGCGGGCTCCTACGAGCAGTACTTC CSVEMAGSYEQYF
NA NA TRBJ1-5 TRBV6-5 TGTGCCAGTTCTTGGAGCAGCGACAATCAGCCCCAGCATTTT CASSWSSDNQPQHF
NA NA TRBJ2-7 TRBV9 TGTGCCAGCAGCGTAGGGGGATCGGGGACCTACGAGCAGTACTTC CASSVGGSGTYEQYF
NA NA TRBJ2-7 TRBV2 TGTGCCAGCAAGACAGATACAGGGTTCTCGAACGAGCAGTACTTC CASKTDTGFSNEQYF
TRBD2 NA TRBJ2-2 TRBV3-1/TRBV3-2 TGTGCCAGCAGCCATCGGGGGGCGAACACCGGGGAGCTGTTTTTT CASSHRGANTGELFF
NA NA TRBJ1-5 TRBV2 TGTGCCACCGAGTTTCCCGGGACCAAACTAGCATATAGCAATCAGCCCCAGCATTTT CATEFPGTKLAYSNQPQHF
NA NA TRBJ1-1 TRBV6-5 TGTGCCAGCAGCCGGACAGTTAGTGAAGCTTTCTTT CASSRTVSEAFF
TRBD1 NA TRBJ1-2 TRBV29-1 TGCAGCGTTCATGACCGACAGGGACGCTATGGCTACACCTTC CSVHDRQGRYGYTF
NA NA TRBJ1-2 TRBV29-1 TGCAGCGTTGTACACGGGGGGCATGGCTACACCTTC CSVVHGGHGYTF
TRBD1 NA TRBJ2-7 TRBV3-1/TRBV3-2 TGTGCCAGCACCGGCGGGCAGGGGGCCCTTCACTTC CASTGGQGALHF
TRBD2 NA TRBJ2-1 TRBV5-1 TGCGCCAGCAGCTTGGATAGCGGGGCGACCAATGAGCAGTTCTTC CASSLDSGATNEQFF
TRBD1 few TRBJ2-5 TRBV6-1 TGTGCCAGCAGTGAACTGGGACAGGGGGCCCAAGAAACCCAGTACTTC CASSELGQGAQETQYF
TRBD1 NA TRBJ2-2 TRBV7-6 TGTGCCAGCAGCTTGGGACAGGAGATGAACACCGGGGAGCTGTTTTTT CASSLGQEMNTGELFF
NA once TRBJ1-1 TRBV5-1 TGCGCCAGCAGTCCCCCAGGGCAGATGAACACTGAAGCTTTCTTT CASSPPGQMNTEAFF
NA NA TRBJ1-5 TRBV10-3 TGTGCCATCAGTGCCGGACTATCCAATCAGCCCCAGCATTTT CAISAGLSNQPQHF
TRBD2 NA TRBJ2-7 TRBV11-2 TGTGCCAGCAGCTTAGTGAACCAGCGGGAGCGATACGAGCAGTACTTC CASSLVNQRERYEQYF
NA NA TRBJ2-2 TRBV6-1 TGTGCCAGCAGTGGGGTGGGACTGTTGTTCGATCCATACCAGACCGGGGAGCTGTTTTTT CASSGVGLLFDPYQTGELFF
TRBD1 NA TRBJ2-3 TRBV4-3 TGCGCCAGCAGCCTACAGGGGAATCCTAGCAATACGCAGTATTTT CASSLQGNPSNTQYF
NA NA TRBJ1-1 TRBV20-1 TGCAGTGCTAGTAGGGGGACGTCCACTGAAGCTTTCTTT CSASRGTSTEAFF
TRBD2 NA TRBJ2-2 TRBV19 TGTGCCAGTAATCGCGAGCGGGGACCTAACACCGGGGAGCTGTTTTTT CASNRERGPNTGELFF
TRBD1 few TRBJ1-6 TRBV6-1 TGTGCCAGCAGTGAAGCGGCAGGGGGCTATTCACCCCTCCACTTT CASSEAAGGYSPLHF
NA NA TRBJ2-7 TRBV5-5 TGTGCCAGCAGCTTCACAGCTCAGACCTACGAGCAGTACTTC CASSFTAQTYEQYF
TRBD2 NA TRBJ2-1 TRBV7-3 TGTGCCAGCAGCTTAACTCGCGGAGCGGGAGCGGGCAATGAGCAGTTCTTC CASSLTRGAGAGNEQFF
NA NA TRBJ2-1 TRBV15 TGTGCCACCAGCAGAGATTCCGCCGCTACTACCTACAATGAGCAGTTCTTC CATSRDSAATTYNEQFF
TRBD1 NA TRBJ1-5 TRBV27 TGTGCCAGCGGCATAAGACCGGGACAGGGGGCGAGGAGGAATCAGCCCCAGCATTTT CASGIRPGQGARRNQPQHF
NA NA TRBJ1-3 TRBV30 TGTGCCTGGAGTAACAGCCGAAACACCATATATTTT CAWSNSRNTIYF
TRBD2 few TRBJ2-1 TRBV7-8 TGTGCCAGCAGCTTACGGACTAGCGGCTACAATGAGCAGTTCTTC CASSLRTSGYNEQFF